This T cell receptor beta chain was captured by sequencing in a study of identical twins. Study results and caveats: Fewer insertions were carried by abundant cord blood beta clonotypes, but none was seen in memory repertoires. Beta out-of-frame sequences showed weaker excess twin sharing. Zero-insertion results could be subject to partial confounding by invariant MAIT and iNKT cells. Monozygotic twin pairs showed more out-of-frame TCR alpha sharing than models estimated.

MiXCR was run by TCRdb on the 5' RACE reads, yielding one entry per CDR3 protein. Of approximately 590,000 distinct CDR3 sequences in the sample, roughly 9.9% were seen once. On this clonotype itself: No antigen is known for it.

The V gene's germline CDR1 is MNHEY and CDR2 SVGAGI. Trimming left V 4 bases short and J 8 bases short, with 18 bases between. The CDR3 totals 15 residues. Separately, the same data were catalogued under a study of yellow fever vaccine responses in identical twins.

Sequenced input: PBMCs. The clonotype was recovered from a woman between 18 and 29 years old in good health. The rearrangement links TRBV6-5 to TRBJ2-1; D is unclear. CDR3: CASSSLATLRHEQFF. The CDR3 coding sequence is TGTGCCAGCAGTTCCCTGGCCACTCTTCGACATGAGCAGTTCTTC.